The following is a TCR beta chain sequence with its context. Trimming took 5 bases from V and 5 from J, leaving 11 bases between them. The CDR3 totals 13 residues. In germline, CDR1 is SNHLY, CDR2 FYNNEI. This sample is drawn from a study of blood T cell repertoires in COVID-19. Study context: Donors in the United States, Italy and Spain gave samples during acute or convalescent COVID-19. The analysed material was cDNA or gDNA that came from T cells, B-cell-depleted T cells, or PBMCs.

Original data processing: Reference gene primer amplification in the assay estimated nucleated cell counts. Profiling relied on immunoSEQ multiplex PCR, and the TCRdb table lists in-frame clones only, not all of them. The DNA was the basis for D and trimming; V, J and clone size are from that table. Here the sample spans a few hundred thousand clones, over 80% being singletons. The chain couples TRBV2 to TRBJ2-3, with TRBD2 as a possible D gene (6 bases). The source of this sequence is a man aged 60 to 75 who had recovered from COVID-19. The sample was peripheral blood. This chain's CDR3 is CASSPPGGDTQYF. Written as DNA, the CDR3 is TGTGCCAGCAGTCCCCCCGGGGGAGATACGCAGTATTTT.